Listed here are 10 T cell receptor beta chains from one sample, sequenced in a study of vaccination and CD4 T cells after COVID-19 (dated by TCRdb to between 2021 and 2023). Taken with the paper, the label for time point translates to: late sampling 161 to 241 days after vaccination in a few convalescent patients. Receptor libraries were prepared by PCR. The data were produced on an Illumina iSeq 100. TCRdb took the public reads, trimmed them with fastp at Q25, ran MiXCR for clone calling and kept in-frame beta chains. Entries that share a CDR3 protein sequence are merged under the most common genes and DNA. The table for this sample lists 25,000 to 30,000 distinct CDR3 sequences; 45% to 55% of them were counted only once. The ten top clones hold more than 5.5% of the sample. The sample was CD4+ T cells from blood, taken about 7 months after SARS-CoV-2 vaccination. These receptors all stem from a human donor who had recovered from COVID-19.

The genes are TRBV11-1 and TRBJ2-5, with 10 bases that match TRBD2. The CDR3 covers 14 residues. In germline, CDR1 is SGHAT, CDR2 FQDESV (reference sequence). V lost 5 bases, J lost 3 bases, and 3 bases stayed unmatched. DNA for the CDR3: TGTGCCAGCAGCCAAGGACTAGCGGAAGAGACCCAGTACTTC. This sequence encodes CASSQGLAEETQYF.

The sample holds a few counts of this clonotype. The junction shows a germline mismatch at one end, possibly a read error. This chain connects TRBV7-7 to TRBJ2-3, with 11 bases aligning to TRBD2. The CDR3 loop spans 14 amino acids. The germline CDR1 and CDR2 sequences are SSHAT and FNYEAQ (reference sequence). This CDR3 reads CASSMGLAADTQYF. The DNA of the CDR3 is TGTGCTAGCAGCATGGGACTAGCGGCAGATACGCAGTATTTT. Looking up the rest from reference TRBV7-7 and TRBJ2-3 gives the full variable domain: GAGVSQSPRYKVTKRGQDVTLRCDPISSHATLYWYQQALGQGPEFLTYFNYEAQPDKSGLPSDRFSAERPEGSISTLTIQRTEQRDSAMYRCASSMGLAADTQYFGPGTRLTVL.

V is TRBV20-1 and J is TRBJ1-6, with a possible D match to TRBD1 (5 bases). Trimming removed 2 bases from V and 11 bases from J, with 13 bases in between. CDR1 and CDR2 (germline): DFQATT, SNEGSKA (reference sequence). This CDR3 region has 13 residues. The CDR3, as DNA: TGCAGTGCTAGACCGACAGTTAGCGCACCCCTCCACTTT. Residues: CSARPTVSAPLHF.

The rearrangement joins TRBV12-3 or TRBV12-4 to TRBJ1-6, with 8 nucleotides matching TRBD1. V gave up 6 bases and J gave up 11 bases; unmatched junction bases: 9. The CDR3 contains 14 residues. The DNA of the CDR3 is TGTGCCAGCAGCCCAAACCAGGGGGCTACACCCCTCCACTTT. Residues: CASSPNQGATPLHF.

The chain recombines TRBV19 with TRBJ1-1, with unresolved D. CDR3 length: 13 residues. V was trimmed by 3 bases and J by 4 bases, leaving 9 bases between them. Germline CDR1 reads LNHDA; CDR2 reads SQIVND (reference sequence). The CDR3 DNA follows: TGTGCCAGTAGTATGGGGTATGCCACTGAAGCTTTCTTT. Translating gives CASSMGYATEAFF. The complete variable domain, with remaining parts taken from reference TRBV19 and TRBJ1-1, reads DGGITQSPKYLFRKEGQNVTLSCEQNLNHDAMYWYRQDPGQGLRLIYYSQIVNDFQKGDIAEGYSVSREKKESFPLTVTSAQKNPTAFYLCASSMGYATEAFFGQGTRLTVV.

This clonotype occurred a few times. The chain employs TRBV7-9 and TRBJ1-2, with no clear D. This CDR3 spans 14 amino acids. Per the germline V gene, CDR1 is SEHNR and CDR2 is FQNEAQ (reference sequence). With 5 bases removed from V and 5 bases from J, the gap between germline ends came to 15 bases. The DNA for the CDR3 is TGTGCCAGCAGCATCCATGACACCTTATATGGCTACACCTTC. The encoded protein is CASSIHDTLYGYTF.

The chain employs TRBV19 and TRBJ2-5, with 9 bases fitting TRBD1. Germline CDR1 LNHDA, CDR2 SQIVND (reference sequence). This CDR3 spans 16 amino acids. Trimming cost V 4 bases and J 7 bases; bases outside gene matches: 13. CDR3 coding DNA: TGTGCCAGTAGTACAACAGGGGGCCCTCCACCGTGGACCCAGTACTTC. Its protein is CASSTTGGPPPWTQYF.

This clonotype showed up just a few times. The chain uses TRBV19 and TRBJ2-3; D call uncertain. This CDR3 has 13 amino acids. V was cut by 6 bases and J by 2 bases, with 9 bases left in between. Germline assignment: CDR1 LNHDA and CDR2 SQIVND (reference sequence). CDR3 sequence reads: CASRGFVTDTQYF. CDR3 DNA sequence: TGTGCCAGTAGAGGGTTTGTCACAGATACGCAGTATTTT.

The chain has TRBV7-6 and TRBJ2-1, with 7 bases fitting TRBD2. The V and J ends lost 1 base and 2 bases, in that order; junction bases with no gene match: 14. The CDR3 is 19 residues long. Germline V gives CDR1 SGHVS, CDR2 FNYEAQ. The CDR3 sequence: CASSLVLVPGGSTYNEQFF. The CDR3, as DNA: TGTGCCAGCAGCTTAGTCTTAGTTCCAGGCGGGAGTACCTACAATGAGCAGTTCTTC.

V and J are TRBV19 and TRBJ2-7; 7 bases are shared with TRBD2. Trimming took 5 bases from V and 6 from J; bases not matched to a gene: 13. CDR1 and CDR2 from the germline V gene are LNHDA and SQIVND (reference sequence). This CDR3 comprises 15 residues. The DNA of the CDR3 is TGTGCCAGTAGTGAGAGGACTATGGCGGGAGCCGAGCAGTACTTC. Its translation: CASSERTMAGAEQYF.